The clone carrying this T cell receptor (beta chain) was observed a few times. This sample was included in a study of blood T cell repertoires in COVID-19. Study-wide context: COVID-19 samples, acute and convalescent, were from the United States, Italy and Spain. Sources were T cells, B-cell-depleted T cells, or PBMCs; the material itself was cDNA or gDNA.

As handled by the study authors: Amplification with reference gene primers provided the estimates of nucleated cell counts. Method: immunoSEQ multiplex PCR; TCRdb's copy keeps in-frame clones and lacks some. V and J calls and clone size follow that table, whereas D and trimming were derived from the DNA. The sample contains 130,000 or so clones, approximately 88% of which appear only once. Germline CDR1 reads SGDLS; CDR2 reads YYNGEE. The V end lost 2 bases, the J end lost 1 base, and 10 bases lay between the germline ends. The CDR3 consists of 16 residues. The specimen was peripheral blood. The chain combines TRBV9 with TRBJ2-6, with D perhaps matching TRBD2 (5 bases). This receptor was identified in a woman aged 80 or over with acute or convalescent COVID-19. The DNA of the CDR3 is TGTGCCAGCAGCGTCCTCTCGGGGTCTGGGGCCAACGTCCTGACTTTC. Translated: CASSVLSGSGANVLTF.